One sample yielded the 13 T cell receptor beta chains listed below, sequenced in a study of T-cell memory formation after mild COVID-19. TCRdb itself ran the 5' RACE reads through MiXCR, one entry per CDR3 protein. The sample carries some 300,000 distinct CDR3 sequences, approximately 22% recorded once. The source material was PBMCs or a T cell subset sorted from them (not recorded which). These receptors all stem from a man aged 18 to 30 who had mild COVID-19 (a few samples of this study predate the infection). Cell type and time point are not known.

The sample holds a few counts of this clonotype. J is TRBJ2-5 and V is TRBV7-2, with D unclear. V was trimmed by 4 bases and J by 4 bases, leaving 13 bases between them. In germline, CDR1 is SGHTA, CDR2 FQGNSA. The CDR3 consists of 14 residues. Here the CDR3 reads CASSSAGIRETQYF. The CDR3 region has the DNA TGTGCCAGCAGCTCCGCTGGGATCAGAGAGACCCAGTACTTC.

In its sample, this clonotype was seen a few times. This chain uses TRBV6-6 with TRBJ2-7; possible D gene TRBD2, 6 bases. Germline V gives CDR1 MNHNY, CDR2 SVGAGI (reference sequence). Trimming took off 4 bases at V and 0 bases at J, with 19 bases between the two ends. The CDR3 runs to 17 residues. The CDR3 bases are TGTGCCAGCAGTTCCCTCCGCGGGACTGTGAGCTCCTACGAGCAGTACTTC. Translating gives CASSSLRGTVSSYEQYF.

This chain connects TRBV10-3 to TRBJ2-1; 8 nucleotides agree with TRBD1. The CDR3 covers 16 residues. The germline CDR1 and CDR2 sequences are ENHRY and SYGVKD. The V segment lost 4 bases and the J segment 9 bases; nucleotides outside the gene matches: 14. The CDR3 DNA reads TGTGCCATCAGTGGTTCCGACAGGGGCCTCCTGAGTGAGCAGTTCTTC. Residues: CAISGSDRGLLSEQFF.

The chain has TRBV9 and TRBJ2-5; tentatively, D is TRBD1 (5 bases). V gave up 1 base and J gave up 1 base, with 8 bases separating them. There are 14 residues in the CDR3. From germline, CDR1 is SGDLS and CDR2 YYNGEE. The chain's CDR3 is CASSVSTAQETQYF. The CDR3 coding sequence is TGTGCCAGCAGCGTATCGACAGCCCAAGAGACCCAGTACTTC.

In this sample, this clonotype turned up a few times. The genes are TRBV5-1 and TRBJ1-1; D is unresolved. V dropped 0 bases and J dropped 1 base, with 7 bases sitting between them. The CDR3 loop spans 14 amino acids. Germline V gene data show CDR1 as SGHRS and CDR2 as YFSETQ. Here the CDR3 reads CASSLERSNTEAFF. The CDR3 DNA sequence: TGCGCCAGCAGCTTGGAGAGGTCGAACACTGAAGCTTTCTTT. Variable domain in full (rest from reference TRBV5-1 and TRBJ1-1): KAGVTQTPRYLIKTRGQQVTLSCSPISGHRSVSWYQQTPGQGLQFLFEYFSETQRNKGNFPGRFSGRQFSNSRSEMNVSTLELGDSALYLCASSLERSNTEAFFGQGTRLTVV.

The V and J genes are TRBV7-6 and TRBJ2-5; no clear D gene. CDR1 is SGHVS, CDR2 FNYEAQ, per germline. The CDR3 contains 12 residues. Trimming removed 5 bases at V and 1 base at J, with 5 bases between. CDR3 coding DNA: TGTGCCAGCAGCCCCCCCCAAGAGACCCAGTACTTC. It encodes CASSPPQETQYF. Drawing the rest from reference TRBV7-6 and TRBJ2-5, the complete variable domain is GAGVSQSPRYKVTKRGQDVALRCDPISGHVSLYWYRQALGQGPEFLTYFNYEAQQDKSGLPNDRFSAERPEGSISTLTIQRTEQRDSAMYRCASSPPQETQYFGPGTRLLVL.

This clonotype appeared a few times. The V call is TRBV9, the J call TRBJ2-3; D is ambiguous. CDR1 is SGDLS, CDR2 YYNGEE, per germline. V gave up 4 bases and J gave up 2 bases, with 14 bases separating them. This CDR3 contains 15 residues. DNA for the CDR3: TGTGCCAGCAGCCCGCGACTCACTTACACAGATACGCAGTATTTT. It yields the protein CASSPRLTYTDTQYF.

The V call is TRBV7-9, the J call TRBJ2-3; 7 bases map to TRBD1. The germline V gene encodes CDR1 SEHNR and CDR2 FQNEAQ (reference sequence). The J segment lost 6 bases and the V segment lost 6 bases, leaving 12 bases of the junction unmatched. The CDR3 loop spans 15 amino acids. CDR3: CASSKTGYWPDTQYF. CDR3 bases: TGTGCCAGCAGTAAGACAGGGTACTGGCCTGATACGCAGTATTTT. Supplemented by reference TRBV7-9 and TRBJ2-3, the full variable domain reads DTGVSQNPRHKITKRGQNVTFRCDPISEHNRLYWYRQTLGQGPEFLTYFQNEAQLEKSRLLSDRFSAERPKGSFSTLEIQRTEQGDSAMYLCASSKTGYWPDTQYFGPGTRLTVL.

V and J are TRBV12-3 or TRBV12-4 and TRBJ1-1; TRBD1 is a possible D gene (6 bases). The CDR3 has 13 amino acids. V dropped 7 bases and J dropped 4 bases, with 13 bases sitting between them. CDR3 residues: CASTRGMSTEAFF. The DNA of the CDR3 is TGTGCCAGCACCAGGGGCATGAGCACTGAAGCTTTCTTT.

The genes are TRBV7-2 and TRBJ2-3; perhaps TRBD2 as D (5 bases). V was shortened by 5 bases and J by 6 bases, with 12 bases between the two germline ends. Per the germline V gene, CDR1 is SGHTA and CDR2 is FQGNSA. The CDR3 has 13 amino acids. In DNA form, the CDR3 reads TGTGCCAGCAGCGGCGGTCCGGGGGATACGCAGTATTTT. It yields the protein CASSGGPGDTQYF.

This sequence joins TRBV6-5 and TRBJ2-7; D may be TRBD1 (7 bases). The CDR3 consists of 15 residues. The germline V gene has CDR1 MNHEY and CDR2 SVGAGI. The V and J ends lost 5 bases and 0 bases respectively, with 14 bases between them. The CDR3 loop reads CASSGGQGGSYEQYV. In DNA form, the CDR3 reads TGTGCCAGCAGTGGCGGGCAGGGGGGCTCCTACGAGCAGTACGTC.

This clonotype has more than one count but fewer than ten. This chain connects TRBV20-1 to TRBJ2-7, with a tentative D call TRBD1 (7 bases). Trimming stripped 6 bases from V and 2 bases from J, with 14 bases between. This CDR3 comprises 13 residues. Germline CDR1 reads DFQATT; CDR2 reads SNEGSKA (reference sequence). For the CDR3, the DNA is TGCAGTGCGGAGGGACAGACCACCTACGAGCAGTACTTC. Translating it yields CSAEGQTTYEQYF.

This clonotype was counted only a few times. The CDR3 DNA reads TGTGCCAGCAGGCCTGAGCGGGGCAACTACGAGCAGTACGTC. Its protein product is CASRPERGNYEQYV. V is TRBV6-2 or TRBV6-3 and J is TRBJ2-7, with TRBD2 matching over 7 bases. This CDR3 is 14 amino acids long. Germline V CDR1 and CDR2: MNHEY, SVGEGT. J lost 3 bases, V lost 6 bases, and 8 bases had no gene match.